The 7 T cell receptor beta chains below come from one sample, sequenced in a study of T cell responses to AZD1222 COVID-19 vaccine. Method: immunoSEQ multiplex PCR; TCRdb's copy keeps in-frame clones and lacks some. This table holds more than 85,000 clones, around 80% found once. The sample consisted of peripheral blood, taken on day 0 of AZD1222 vaccination. The receptor source for this set is an adult in good health.

Only one count was recorded for this clone. V and J are TRBV10-1 and TRBJ2-5; a weak D match, TRBD1 (6 bases). Germline lookup yields CDR1 WNHNN and CDR2 SYGVQD (reference sequence). The CDR3 runs to 15 residues. V lost 1 base and J 3 bases, leaving 12 bases between the germline ends. The CDR3 bases are TGCGCCAGCAGTGAGTTCGGGACAACGGAAGAGACCCAGTACTTC. It codes for CASSEFGTTEETQYF.

The J gene is TRBJ2-1, the V gene TRBV7-2; D is undetermined. The length of the CDR3 is 16 residues. V was cut by 6 bases and J by 10 bases, with 25 bases left in between. CDR1 is SGHTA and CDR2 is FQGNSA in the germline V gene. This chain's CDR3 is CASSLPGRRRPQEQFF. The DNA of the CDR3 is TGTGCCAGCAGTTTACCCGGCCGTCGACGGCCCCAAGAGCAGTTCTTC.

This clone was counted between two and nine times. V and J are TRBV7-8 and TRBJ2-7, with D possibly being TRBD1 or TRBD2 (5 bases each). The CDR3 spans 15 residues. Trimming took off 5 bases at V and 6 bases at J, with 20 bases between the two ends. Germline CDR1 reads SGHVS; CDR2 reads FQNEAQ. CDR3 sequence: CASSLSDPSTGEQYF. As DNA, the CDR3 is TGTGCCAGCAGCCTCAGCGACCCTAGCACAGGCGAGCAGTACTTC. Based on the CDR3 plus reference TRBV7-8 and TRBJ2-7, the full variable domain is GAGVSQSPRYKVAKRGQDVALRCDPISGHVSLFWYQQALGQGPEFLTYFQNEAQLDKSGLPSDRFFAERPEGSVSTLKIQRTQQEDSAVYLCASSLSDPSTGEQYFGPGTRLTVT.

Only one count was recorded for this clone. This chain links TRBV7-8 with TRBJ2-5; 12 positions agree with TRBD2. Germline V gives CDR1 SGHVS, CDR2 FQNEAQ. J lost 5 bases, V lost 5 bases, and 15 bases had no gene match. The CDR3 covers 18 residues. The CDR3 protein is CASSVHTSGRKTRETQYF. DNA for the CDR3: TGTGCCAGCAGCGTGCATACTAGCGGGAGGAAAACGAGGGAGACCCAGTACTTC.

The V gene is TRBV7-9, the J gene TRBJ2-3; D gene unclear. CDR3 length: 14 amino acids. V was clipped by 2 bases and J by 4 bases, with 10 bases between them. Per germline, CDR1 SEHNR and CDR2 FQNEAQ (reference sequence). CDR3 sequence: CASSLFNSPDTQYF. The CDR3 DNA sequence: TGTGCCAGCAGCTTATTTAATAGCCCAGATACGCAGTATTTT.

The chain is built from TRBV12-3 or TRBV12-4 and TRBJ1-1, with D possibly being TRBD1 (5 bases). The length of the CDR3 is 13 residues. V lost 5 bases and J 4 bases, leaving 11 bases between the germline ends. CDR3 bases: TGTGCCAGCAGTCGAGGGGAGGGCACTGAAGCTTTCTTT. Translating gives CASSRGEGTEAFF.

The chain has TRBV7-8 and TRBJ2-3; TRBD2 aligns across 11 bases. Unmatched junction bases numbered 2, after V lost 3 bases and J lost 3 bases. The CDR3 is 15 amino acids. CDR1 is SGHVS and CDR2 is FQNEAQ in the germline V gene. CDR3 in DNA: TGTGCCAGCAGCTTGCTAGCGGGGGGAACAGATACGCAGTATTTT. Translation gives CASSLLAGGTDTQYF.